This TCR beta chain was recorded in a study of shared clonotypes between healthy human individuals. Regarding the study as a whole: What naive subsets generally showed was a larger estimated richness than memory subsets showed. Tissues were not sampled, only blood, and their repertoires likely differ.

Concerning this clone: Its antigen is currently unknown.

Each PCR replicate from the sorted subsets contained 200 to 250 ng DNA, which is around 30,000 T cell genomes. The method was immunoSEQ multiplex PCR; TCRdb's version includes in-frame clones alone and lacks a portion of them. The top ten hold over 0.3% of the sample, which has over a million clones, 98% seen once. Germline V gene lookup returns CDR1 SGHTA and CDR2 FQGNSA. This CDR3 spans 14 amino acids. Trimming took 4 bases from V and 1 from J, leaving 5 bases between them. It was into CD45RA+ naive and CD45RA-negative memory subsets that the CD4+ cells were split. This receptor was identified in a young man in good health. The chain is built from TRBV7-2 and TRBJ2-6; D is unclear. The sample consisted of naive CD4+ T cells sorted from blood. Regarding subset: CD45RA+ positively selected. Written as DNA, the CDR3 is TGTGCCAGCAGCTATCCGTCTGGGGCCAACGTCCTGACTTTC. This sequence encodes CASSYPSGANVLTF.